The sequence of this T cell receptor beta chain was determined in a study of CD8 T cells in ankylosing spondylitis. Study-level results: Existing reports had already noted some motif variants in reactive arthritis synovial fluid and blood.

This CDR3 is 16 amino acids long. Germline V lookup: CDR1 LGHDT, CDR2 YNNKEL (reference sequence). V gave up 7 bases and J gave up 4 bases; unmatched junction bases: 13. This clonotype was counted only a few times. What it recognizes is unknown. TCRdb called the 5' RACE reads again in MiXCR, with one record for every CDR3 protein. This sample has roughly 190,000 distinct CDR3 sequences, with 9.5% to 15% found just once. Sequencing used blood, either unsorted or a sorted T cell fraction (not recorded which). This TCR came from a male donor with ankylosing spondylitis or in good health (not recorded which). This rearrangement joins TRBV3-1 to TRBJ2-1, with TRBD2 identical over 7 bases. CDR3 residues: CASTKTSLDLYNEQFF. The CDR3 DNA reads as TGTGCCAGCACAAAGACTAGCCTAGACCTTTACAATGAGCAGTTCTTC.